Below are 9 T cell receptor beta chains sequenced from a single sample in a study of shared clonotypes between healthy human individuals. The naive CD8 subset, CD45RO-negative cells positively selected for CCR7, excluded terminally differentiated effector memory CD45RA+ cells. Clones were read by immunoSEQ multiplex PCR, and TCRdb kept only the in-frame ones, dropping some. The table shows about 700,000 clones, with just over 90% occurring only once. Sequenced: naive CD8+ T cells sorted from blood. The receptors stem from a man aged 25-45 years in good health.

In the case of this clone: A read error may produce the germline difference seen at one junction end. DNA of the CDR3: TGTGCCAGCAGTTACGGGAGGGAGGCTAACACCGGGGAGCTGTTTTTT. This gives the protein CASSYGREANTGELFF. The J gene is TRBJ2-2, the V gene TRBV10-3; 8 bases agree with TRBD2. CDR3 length equals 16 residues. CDR1 and CDR2 (germline): ENHRY, SYGVKD.

V and J are TRBV4-2 and TRBJ2-3; perhaps TRBD1 as D (5 bases). The CDR3 covers 18 residues. The germline gives CDR1 LGHNA, CDR2 YNFKEQ. Deletions cut 0 bases from V and 3 bases from J, with 19 bases between. This CDR3 is CASSQERGGGGFTDTQYF. DNA of the CDR3: TGTGCCAGCAGCCAAGAAAGGGGCGGTGGTGGTTTTACAGATACGCAGTATTTT.

The CDR3 region is CASSQWTREETQYF. The CDR3 nucleotides read TGCGCCAGCAGCCAATGGACTAGGGAAGAGACCCAGTACTTC. V gene TRBV4-1 combines with J gene TRBJ2-5; the match to TRBD2 covers 7 bases. CDR3 length equals 14 residues. CDR1 and CDR2 from the germline V gene are MGHRA and YSYEKL. With 2 bases clipped from V and 3 bases from J, the junction kept 3 bases outside the gene matches.

The CDR3 protein is CASSSTETTHYEQYF. The CDR3 DNA reads TGTGCCAGCTCATCCACAGAGACTACACACTACGAGCAGTACTTC. J is TRBJ2-7 and V is TRBV18, with D perhaps TRBD2 (5 bases). Deletions cut 5 bases from V and 3 bases from J, with 17 bases between. CDR1 KGHSH and CDR2 LQKENI come from the germline V gene. The CDR3 contains 15 residues.

The chain carries TRBV10-3 and TRBJ2-3; 10 nucleotides match TRBD2. CDR1 is ENHRY, CDR2 SYGVKD, per germline. This CDR3 region has 16 residues. V shed 5 bases and J 0 bases; nucleotides not matched to a gene: 5. The CDR3 DNA is TGTGCCATCAGTAACGGACTAGCGGCTAGCACAGATACGCAGTATTTT. Its translation: CAISNGLAASTDTQYF.

The J gene is TRBJ2-7, the V gene TRBV19, with 9 positions matching TRBD1. J gave up 12 bases and V 6 bases, and 12 bases lay outside the gene matches. Germline CDR1 is LNHDA and CDR2 is SQIVND (reference sequence). This CDR3 is built from 13 residues. The CDR3 loop reads CASSPGQGFRRYF. For the CDR3, the DNA is TGTGCCAGTAGCCCGGGACAGGGTTTTCGGCGGTACTTC.

The V and J genes are TRBV25-1 and TRBJ1-1; D is uncertain. The CDR3 extends over 13 amino acids. Germline V gene lookup returns CDR1 MGHDK and CDR2 SYGVNS. The germline V and J ends were trimmed by 2 bases and 5 bases, with 9 bases remaining between them. For the CDR3, the DNA is TGTGCCAGCAGTGAAACGGGGTGGACTGAAGCTTTCTTT. Amino acids: CASSETGWTEAFF.

This clone occurred once. The chain uses TRBV28 and TRBJ2-7, with 8 bases fitting TRBD1. The J segment lost 4 bases and the V segment lost 6 bases, leaving 8 bases of the junction unmatched. The germline V gene encodes CDR1 MDHEN and CDR2 SYDVKM. This CDR3 has 14 residues. Here the CDR3 reads CASSLRTGWYEQYF. The CDR3 region has the DNA TGTGCCAGCAGCCTCCGGACAGGGTGGTACGAGCAGTACTTC.

V usage is TRBV27 and J usage is TRBJ2-5, with TRBD2 matching 8 bases. With 7 bases clipped from V and 2 bases from J, the junction kept 6 bases outside the gene matches. Germline-derived CDR1 and CDR2 are MNHEY and SMNVEV (reference sequence). The CDR3 is 14 residues long. CDR3 DNA: TGTGCCAGCACGTTACTAGCGGAACAAGAGACCCAGTACTTC. Residues: CASTLLAEQETQYF.